What follows are 29 T cell receptor beta chains derived from one specimen sequenced in a study of blood T cell repertoires in COVID-19. Profiling relied on immunoSEQ multiplex PCR, and the TCRdb table lists in-frame clones only, not all of them. The sample holds some 150,000 clones, roughly 88% seen once. Sequenced material: PBMCs or T cells enriched from blood (not recorded which). These receptor sequences come from a woman in her thirties with acute COVID-19.

The chain combines TRBV5-1 with TRBJ2-6, with D perhaps TRBD1 (6 bases). The CDR3 covers 17 residues. Germline loops: CDR1 SGHRS, CDR2 YFSETQ. Trimming stripped 5 bases from V and 0 bases from J, with 15 bases between. CDR3: CASSPSTGTSGANVLTF. Written as DNA, the CDR3 is TGCGCCAGCAGTCCCTCTACAGGGACCTCTGGGGCCAACGTCCTGACTTTC.

This sequence joins TRBV15 and TRBJ2-4; tentatively, D is TRBD2 (5 bases). Trimming shortened V by 4 bases and J by 0 bases, and 13 bases separated the two germline ends. This CDR3 is 16 amino acids long. Per the germline V gene, CDR1 is LNHNV and CDR2 is YYDKDF (reference sequence). As DNA, the CDR3 is TGTGCCACCAGCATCGGAGGCGCGGTAGCCAAAAACATTCAGTACTTC. Its protein is CATSIGGAVAKNIQYF.

The V and J genes are TRBV7-3 and TRBJ2-1, with D perhaps matching TRBD2 (6 bases). V was clipped by 2 bases and J by 8 bases, with 13 bases between them. The CDR3 is 14 residues long. Germline values: CDR1 SGHTA, CDR2 FQGTGA. The CDR3 DNA is TGTGCCAGCAGCTTATCGGGAGTGAATGATGAGCAGTTCTTC. It is translated as CASSLSGVNDEQFF. Full variable domain (remainder filled in from reference TRBV7-3 and TRBJ2-1): GAGVSQTPSNKVTEKGKYVELRCDPISGHTALYWYRQSLGQGPEFLIYFQGTGAADDSGLPNDRFFAVRPEGSVSTLKIQRTERGDSAVYLCASSLSGVNDEQFFGPGTRLTVL.

This sequence joins TRBV2 and TRBJ1-3; D ambiguous. Germline lookup yields CDR1 SNHLY and CDR2 FYNNEI. CDR3 length: 13 residues. Trimming shortened V by 4 bases and J by 1 base, and 5 bases separated the two germline ends. DNA of the CDR3: TGTGCCAGCAGTGGGCAGTCTGGAAACACCATATATTTT. Amino acids: CASSGQSGNTIYF.

The sample holds a few counts of this clone. The chain joins TRBV15 to TRBJ1-3; D unresolved. The length of the CDR3 is 12 residues. V lost 0 bases to trimming and J lost 5 bases, with 2 bases between them. The germline V gene encodes CDR1 LNHNV and CDR2 YYDKDF (reference sequence). CDR3 amino acids: CATSRDRNTIYF. The CDR3 nucleotides read TGTGCCACCAGCAGAGATAGAAACACCATATATTTT.

The chain combines TRBV19 with TRBJ1-5; 8 bases align to TRBD1. Unmatched junction bases numbered 5, after V lost 6 bases and J lost 1 base. The germline V gene has CDR1 LNHDA and CDR2 SQIVND (reference sequence). The CDR3 sequence is 15 residues long. The CDR3 DNA is TGTGCCAGTAGGTCGACAGGGGCGAGCAATCAGCCCCAGCATTTT. Translating it yields CASRSTGASNQPQHF.

The V call is TRBV28, the J call TRBJ1-6; 9 bases are shared with TRBD1. The CDR3 is 17 amino acids. CDR1 and CDR2 (germline): MDHEN, SYDVKM. V was clipped by 5 bases and J by 7 bases; unmatched bases: 12. CDR3 DNA: TGTGCCAGCAGTGTTAAACCGGGACAGGGCCGGAATTCACCCCTCCACTTT. This sequence encodes CASSVKPGQGRNSPLHF.

This clone was detected once. The rearrangement joins TRBV5-1 to TRBJ2-7; 7 bases align to TRBD2. V lost 4 bases to trimming and J lost 3 bases; unmatched junction nucleotides: 7. This CDR3 is built from 14 residues. In germline, CDR1 is SGHRS, CDR2 YFSETQ. The CDR3 protein is CASSLSGANYEQYF. The CDR3 DNA sequence: TGCGCCAGCAGCCTAAGCGGGGCCAACTACGAGCAGTACTTC.

This rearrangement joins TRBV28 to TRBJ1-4; 7 bases map to TRBD1. The germline CDR1 and CDR2 sequences are MDHEN and SYDVKM. This CDR3 spans 16 amino acids. Germline trimming cut 4 bases from V and 0 bases from J; bases unmatched to any gene: 5. The CDR3 coding sequence is TGTGCCAGCAGTTCCGGGACAGTTGCAACTAATGAAAAACTGTTTTTT. As protein: CASSSGTVATNEKLFF. Together with reference TRBV28 and TRBJ1-4, the CDR3 gives the full variable domain: DVKVTQSSRYLVKRTGEKVFLECVQDMDHENMFWYRQDPGLGLRLIYFSYDVKMKEKGDIPEGYSVSREKKERFSLILESASTNQTSMYLCASSSGTVATNEKLFFGSGTQLSVL.

The chain carries TRBV30 and TRBJ2-7, with 7 bases fitting TRBD2. J lost 13 bases, V lost 0 bases, and 6 bases had no gene match. From germline, CDR1 is GTSNPN and CDR2 SVGIG (reference sequence). There are 11 residues in the CDR3. CDR3 DNA sequence: TGTGCCTGGAGTGTTGGGAGGGAGAAATACTTC. Translating it yields CAWSVGREKYF. Based on the CDR3 plus reference TRBV30 and TRBJ2-7, the full variable domain is SQTIHQWPATLVQPVGSPLSLECTVEGTSNPNLYWYRQAAGRGLQLLFYSVGIGQISSEVPQNLSASRPQDRQFILSSKKLLLSDSGFYLCAWSVGREKYFGPGTRLTVT.

V is TRBV12-2 and J is TRBJ2-7; the table's TRBD2 call for D was not verified on the DNA. TRBV12-2 is noted as a pseudogene. The CDR3 length is 15 residues. CDR3 bases: TGTGCAAGTCGCTTCGGCGGGAGGGAATCCTACGAGCAGTACTTC. It is translated as CASRFGGRESYEQYF.

In DNA, the CDR3 is TGCAGCGTTGGGTACAGGGGATTCCAGGAAAAACTGTTTTTT. Amino acids: CSVGYRGFQEKLFF. V is TRBV29-1 and J is TRBJ1-4, with 7 bases aligning to TRBD1. V shed 4 bases, J shed 8 bases, and the junction held 10 bases outside the gene matches. Germline values: CDR1 SQVTM, CDR2 ANQGSEA. The CDR3 spans 14 residues.

CDR3 loop: CASSYGALLGTEAFF. CDR3 bases: TGTGCCAGTAGTTATGGGGCCCTCCTGGGAACTGAAGCTTTCTTT. The V and J genes are TRBV19 and TRBJ1-1; perhaps TRBD1 as D (5 bases). CDR1 LNHDA and CDR2 SQIVND come from the germline V gene (reference sequence). Deletions cut 5 bases from V and 5 bases from J, with 18 bases between. The CDR3 spans 15 residues.

The rearrangement links TRBV19 to TRBJ2-1; 9 bases agree with TRBD1. Germline V gene lookup returns CDR1 LNHDA and CDR2 SQIVND (reference sequence). V shed 5 bases, J shed 3 bases, and the junction held 8 bases outside the gene matches. The length of the CDR3 is 16 residues. The CDR3 coding sequence is TGTGCCAGTAGTCCCCGACGACAGGGGGTCTACAATGAGCAGTTCTTC. This codes for CASSPRRQGVYNEQFF.

The DNA of the CDR3 is TGTGCCAGCACGTCCACTAGCGGGGACCAAGAGACCCAGTACTTC. Translation gives CASTSTSGDQETQYF. The rearrangement links TRBV2 to TRBJ2-5; 10 nucleotides align to TRBD2. This CDR3 region has 15 residues. The junction had 5 bases not matched to a gene; V was cut back by 7 bases and J by 0 bases. CDR1 and CDR2 (germline): SNHLY, FYNNEI.

The chain couples TRBV9 to TRBJ1-1, with unresolved D. This CDR3 has 15 amino acids. Trimming took off 0 bases at V and 1 base at J, with 10 bases between the two ends. CDR1 is SGDLS, CDR2 YYNGEE, per germline. CDR3 DNA sequence: TGTGCCAGCAGCGTAGGAGCCCCAGGGAACACTGAAGCTTTCTTT. Its protein product is CASSVGAPGNTEAFF.

This clone was seen only once. The chain employs TRBV6-5 and TRBJ2-3; 9 positions match TRBD2. This CDR3 has 12 residues. J gave up 10 bases and V 7 bases, and 6 bases lay outside the gene matches. The germline V gene encodes CDR1 MNHEY and CDR2 SVGAGI. The CDR3 is CASTSGGLAQYF. The CDR3 bases are TGTGCCAGCACCAGCGGGGGGCTTGCGCAGTATTTT.

The chain carries TRBV30 and TRBJ1-2, with D unclear. Between the trimmed V and J ends, which lost 0 bases and 5 bases, there was a span of 7 bases. Germline lookup yields CDR1 GTSNPN and CDR2 SVGIG (reference sequence). CDR3 length equals 12 residues. The CDR3 reads CAWSVLGYGYTF. CDR3 coding DNA: TGTGCCTGGAGTGTACTCGGGTATGGCTACACCTTC.

The V gene is TRBV5-4, the J gene TRBJ2-6; the D is unclear. The CDR3 runs to 14 residues. V shed 5 bases and J shed 1 base, with 7 bases lying between them. Germline assignment: CDR1 SGHNT and CDR2 YYREEE (reference sequence). In DNA form, the CDR3 reads TGTGCCAGCAGTTTCCCGTCTGGGGCCAACGTCCTGACTTTC. The encoded protein is CASSFPSGANVLTF. Drawing the rest from reference TRBV5-4 and TRBJ2-6, the complete variable domain is ETGVTQSPTHLIKTRGQQVTLRCSSQSGHNTVSWYQQALGQGPQFIFQYYREEENGRGNFPPRFSGLQFPNYSSELNVNALELDDSALYLCASSFPSGANVLTFGAGSRLTVL.

This rearrangement joins TRBV30 to TRBJ1-1, with 8 positions matching TRBD1. The CDR3 runs to 15 residues. J was trimmed by 5 bases and V by 3 bases; bases with no gene match: 11. Germline loops: CDR1 GTSNPN, CDR2 SVGIG (reference sequence). The CDR3 here is CAWSISDRERTEAFF. In DNA, the CDR3 is TGTGCCTGGAGCATATCGGACAGGGAGCGTACTGAAGCTTTCTTT.

The chain joins TRBV28 to TRBJ2-7; tentatively, D is TRBD1 (6 bases). Germline assignment: CDR1 MDHEN and CDR2 SYDVKM. The germline V and J ends were trimmed by 3 bases and 0 bases, with 12 bases remaining between them. The CDR3 is made up of 15 amino acids. CDR3 in DNA: TGTGCCAGCAGTTTTCGACAGGACTTCTCCTACGAGCAGTACTTC. Protein sequence: CASSFRQDFSYEQYF.

This chain links TRBV9 with TRBJ1-3; D might be TRBD1 (5 bases). Per germline, CDR1 SGDLS and CDR2 YYNGEE. Trimming took 0 bases from V and 6 from J, leaving 10 bases between them. CDR3 length equals 14 residues. This CDR3 is CASSVDEGLNTIYF. CDR3 bases: TGTGCCAGCAGCGTAGACGAGGGACTAAACACCATATATTTT.

V usage is TRBV28 and J usage is TRBJ1-2; tentative D call: TRBD1 (5 bases). Looked up from germline, CDR1 is MDHEN and CDR2 is SYDVKM. Trimming stripped 7 bases from V and 3 bases from J, with 12 bases between. This CDR3 spans 13 amino acids. The CDR3 sequence: CASTLIGDYGYTF. DNA of the CDR3: TGTGCCAGCACCCTAATAGGGGACTATGGCTACACCTTC.

The sample holds one count of this clone. The chain recombines TRBV30 with TRBJ2-2, with 7 bases that match TRBD1. This CDR3 is built from 11 residues. Germline V gene lookup returns CDR1 GTSNPN and CDR2 SVGIG (reference sequence). The CDR3 nucleotides are TGTGCAGGGACAGTTGCCGGGGAGCTGTTTTTT. This sequence encodes CAGTVAGELFF.

J is TRBJ1-2 and V is TRBV19; unclear D gene. The germline V gene has CDR1 LNHDA and CDR2 SQIVND (reference sequence). Deletions cut 3 bases from V and 0 bases from J, with 5 bases between. This CDR3 has 13 residues. As DNA, the CDR3 is TGTGCCAGTAGTATTGAGGCTAACTATGGCTACACCTTC. Translation gives CASSIEANYGYTF.

This CDR3 reads CASSRLGSKTGYF. DNA of the CDR3: TGTGCCAGCAGCCGACTAGGTTCTAAAACGGGGTATTTT. V usage is TRBV7-9 and J usage is TRBJ2-3; D is possibly TRBD2 (6 bases). CDR1 and CDR2 from the germline V gene are SEHNR and FQNEAQ (reference sequence). The CDR3 sequence is 13 residues long. V was shortened by 5 bases and J by 14 bases, with 20 bases between the two germline ends.

This rearrangement joins TRBV9 to TRBJ2-3, with D possibly being TRBD2 (6 bases). Looked up from germline, CDR1 is SGDLS and CDR2 is YYNGEE. The CDR3 is 16 amino acids. Trimming took off 4 bases at V and 0 bases at J, with 15 bases between the two ends. The CDR3 coding sequence is TGTGCCAGCAGCCTCAAAACTAGCCTAAGCACAGATACGCAGTATTTT. Translation gives CASSLKTSLSTDTQYF.

This clone has just one count. The gene calls are TRBV24-1 and TRBJ2-2, with D maybe TRBD1 (5 bases). CDR1 and CDR2 from the germline V gene are KGHDR and SFDVKD. Trimming took off 4 bases at V and 6 bases at J, with 11 bases between the two ends. The CDR3 is 14 amino acids. The CDR3 region is CATSEQGSAGELFF. CDR3 sequence (DNA): TGTGCCACCAGTGAGCAGGGCTCGGCCGGGGAGCTGTTTTTT.

V is TRBV30 and J is TRBJ2-3, with D perhaps matching TRBD2 (7 bases). There are 16 residues in the CDR3. Germline CDR1 reads GTSNPN; CDR2 reads SVGIG (reference sequence). V lost 1 base and J lost 0, with 14 bases in between. The DNA of the CDR3 is TGTGCCTGGAGTGGGGGGGGGCGTTCAAGCACAGATACGCAGTATTTT. It translates to CAWSGGGRSSTDTQYF.